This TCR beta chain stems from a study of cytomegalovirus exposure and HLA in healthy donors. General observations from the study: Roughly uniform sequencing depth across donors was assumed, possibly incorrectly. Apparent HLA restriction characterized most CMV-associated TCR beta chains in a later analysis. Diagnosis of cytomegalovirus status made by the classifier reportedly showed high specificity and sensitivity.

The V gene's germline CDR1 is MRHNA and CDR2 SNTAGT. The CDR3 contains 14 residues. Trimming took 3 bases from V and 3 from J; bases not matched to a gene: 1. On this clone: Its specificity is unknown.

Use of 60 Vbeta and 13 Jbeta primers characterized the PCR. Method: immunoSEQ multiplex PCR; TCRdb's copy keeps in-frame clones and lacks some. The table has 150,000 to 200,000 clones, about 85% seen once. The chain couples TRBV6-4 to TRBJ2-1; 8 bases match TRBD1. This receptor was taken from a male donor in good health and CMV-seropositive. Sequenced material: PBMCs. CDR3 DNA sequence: TGTGCCAGCAGTGAGGGACAGGACTACAATGAGCAGTTCTTC. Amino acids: CASSEGQDYNEQFF.